The T cell receptor (beta chain) under discussion was sequenced for a study of beta chain features in type 1 diabetes. Germline trimming cut 5 bases from V and 2 bases from J; bases unmatched to any gene: 1. Germline CDR1 MNHEY, CDR2 SVGAGI. There are 14 residues in the CDR3. The authors reverse transcribed all of the isolated RNA, so sequencing captured expressed TCRB transcripts. TCRdb's copy holds only in-frame clones and misses some; the assay was immunoSEQ multiplex PCR. This sample has 30,000 to 40,000 clones; 64% occur once, and the top ten carry approximately 2%. The chain is built from TRBV6-5 and TRBJ2-5; TRBD1 agrees at 11 bases. The specimen sequenced was Tregs from blood. The receptor was derived from a young woman in good health. CDR3 in DNA: TGTGCCAGCAGTCGGGACAGGGGGCAAGAGACCCAGTACTTC. Amino acids: CASSRDRGQETQYF.